This T cell receptor beta chain was found in a study of T cell repertoires in cytomegalovirus infection. About the research overall: In public TCR beta signatures, there were indications of both CMV infection and matching HLA type.

The CDR3 runs to 12 residues. V lost 4 bases, J lost 4 bases, and 7 bases lay in between. The germline V gene has CDR1 SQVTM and CDR2 ANQGSEA. TCRdb fed the reads into MiXCR, producing one record per CDR3 protein. The sample holds roughly 180,000 distinct CDR3 sequences, approximately 18% seen once. The genes are TRBV29-1 and TRBJ2-2, with D unresolved. This TCR was recovered from a human donor in good health (CMV status not recorded). Some clones in this sample may be carry-over from other donors' samples. The specimen sequenced was CD8+ T cells from PBMCs. CDR3 nucleotide sequence: TGCAGCGTTGCCCGGGCCACCGGGGAGCTGTTTTTT. It is translated as CSVARATGELFF.